Each of the 8 T cell receptor beta chains below was sequenced from the same sample in a study of blood T cell repertoires in COVID-19. TCRdb keeps only in-frame clones here, not all; method: immunoSEQ multiplex PCR. The top ten clones hold roughly 6% of a sample with around 110,000 clones, about 79% of them seen once. The sample taken for sequencing was peripheral blood. All receptors derive from a man at least 80 years old with COVID-19, enrolled during active disease.

The chain recombines TRBV4-2 with TRBJ1-3; tentatively, D is TRBD1 (6 bases). This CDR3 region has 18 residues. Trimming removed 3 bases from V and 0 bases from J, with 18 bases in between. Germline lookup yields CDR1 LGHNA and CDR2 YNFKEQ. CDR3 sequence reads: CASSHARQDSYSGNTIYF. The CDR3 DNA reads TGTGCCAGCAGCCACGCCCGACAGGACTCCTACTCTGGAAACACCATATATTTT.

The chain employs TRBV28 and TRBJ1-1, with unresolved D. Germline V gene lookup returns CDR1 MDHEN and CDR2 SYDVKM. Trimming cost V 2 bases and J 4 bases, with 11 bases left between them. The CDR3 totals 14 residues. The CDR3 sequence is CASSLVPESTEAFF. The CDR3 region has the DNA TGTGCCAGCAGTTTAGTTCCGGAGAGCACTGAAGCTTTCTTT.

This clone was seen only once. Written as DNA, the CDR3 is TGTGCCAGCAGTTTTGGGGGGCGGGGGGAGCCCCAGCATTTT. This codes for CASSFGGRGEPQHF. The chain employs TRBV6-5 and TRBJ1-5, with a tentative D call TRBD1 (6 bases). V dropped 4 bases and J dropped 8 bases, with 15 bases sitting between them. CDR3 size: 14 residues. Germline CDR1 is MNHEY and CDR2 is SVGAGI.

The chain links TRBV29-1 to TRBJ2-1, with TRBD2 matching over 10 bases. Germline loops: CDR1 SQVTM, CDR2 ANQGSEA. J lost 8 bases, V lost 7 bases, and 14 bases had no gene match. This CDR3 is 15 amino acids long. The CDR3: CSAPGAGGPVDEQFF. CDR3 coding DNA: TGCAGCGCCCCGGGAGCGGGAGGGCCCGTCGATGAGCAGTTCTTC.

As concerns this clone: Compared with germline, one end of the junction differs, possibly owing to a read error. The chain carries TRBV5-4 and TRBJ1-1; no clear D gene. Germline V CDR1 and CDR2: SGHNT, YYREEE (reference sequence). The CDR3 has 12 amino acids. The CDR3 loop is CACSFGYTEAFF. The CDR3 nucleotides are TGTGCCTGCAGCTTTGGCTACACTGAAGCTTTCTTT.

This sequence joins TRBV4-1 and TRBJ2-7; TRBD2 might be the D (5 bases). Germline values: CDR1 MGHRA, CDR2 YSYEKL. CDR3 length equals 13 residues. The germline V and J ends were trimmed by 2 bases and 3 bases, with 8 bases remaining between them. CDR3 region: CASSQTLVYEQYF. The CDR3 DNA is TGCGCCAGCAGCCAAACACTAGTCTACGAGCAGTACTTC.

The rearrangement uses TRBV7-3 and TRBJ1-2; D call uncertain. The CDR3 extends over 13 amino acids. Germline values: CDR1 SGHTA, CDR2 FQGTGA. V lost 0 bases, J lost 7 bases, and 9 bases lay in between. CDR3 region: CASSLTGGFGYTF. DNA for the CDR3: TGTGCCAGCAGCTTAACGGGAGGGTTTGGCTACACCTTC.

The rearrangement uses TRBV9 and TRBJ2-6, with D perhaps matching TRBD2 (5 bases). The CDR3 loop spans 18 amino acids. Germline values: CDR1 SGDLS, CDR2 YYNGEE. With 4 bases removed from V and 2 bases from J, the gap between germline ends came to 19 bases. As DNA, the CDR3 is TGTGCCAGCAGCTCTAGCTTGGACGGTTTGGCTGGGGCCAACGTCCTGACTTTC. This sequence encodes CASSSSLDGLAGANVLTF.